A single sample gave rise to the 7 T cell receptor beta chains below, sequenced in a study of regulatory T cells in long-lasting Graves disease. Time point noted: newly diagnosed GD, antithyroid drugs for less than 3 months. Extracted RNA from PBMCs served as the source of the TCR library. The authors built TCR beta libraries using iRepertoire HTBI primers and Arm-PCR of CDR3 regions. Via MiXCR, TCRdb re-called the multiplex PCR reads, giving one row per CDR3 protein. The table includes roughly 520,000 distinct CDR3 sequences, around 12% detected once. This same sample was also taken into another study, of T cells in Graves' hyperthyroidism and ophthalmopathy.

This sample comprised peripheral blood mononuclear cells (PBMCs), obtained at new diagnosis, from a patient treated with antithyroid drugs. The receptors derive from a woman aged 25 to 39 with Graves disease.

This clonotype was seen a few times. The rearrangement links TRBV18 to TRBJ2-7; 11 bases map to TRBD2. The germline gives CDR1 KGHSH, CDR2 LQKENI. The length of the CDR3 is 17 residues. Germline trimming cut 0 bases from V and 0 bases from J; bases unmatched to any gene: 4. CDR3 DNA: TGTGCCAGCTCACCACCGATACTAGCGGGAGTCTCCTACGAGCAGTACTTC. It is translated as CASSPPILAGVSYEQYF.

In its sample, this clonotype was seen many times. V gene TRBV11-2 combines with J gene TRBJ2-3, with 7 nucleotides matching TRBD1. This CDR3 is 16 amino acids long. CDR1 and CDR2 (germline): SGHAT, FQNNGV. V lost 4 bases to trimming and J lost 3 bases; unmatched junction nucleotides: 10. The CDR3 here is CASSSRTGWSTDTQYF. For the CDR3, the DNA is TGTGCCAGCAGCTCGAGGACAGGTTGGAGTACAGATACGCAGTATTTT.

This clonotype was seen many times. The chain is built from TRBV29-1 and TRBJ1-1, with 7 bases aligning to TRBD1. Germline V gene data show CDR1 as SQVTM and CDR2 as ANQGSEA. This CDR3 has 13 amino acids. Trimming at V came to 5 bases and at J to 7 bases, leaving 10 bases not matched to a gene. The DNA for the CDR3 is TGCAGCGTTAGGGACAGTGGTCGTGGTGAAGCTTTCTTT. This gives the protein CSVRDSGRGEAFF.

Turning to this clonotype: This may arise from a read error, as a much more abundant clone is one base away. V usage is TRBV24-1 and J usage is TRBJ2-5, with TRBD2 matching 8 bases. The V gene end was trimmed by 3 bases and the J gene end by 11 bases; junction bases not matched to a gene: 16. Per the germline V gene, CDR1 is KGHDR and CDR2 is SFDVKD. The CDR3 sequence is 16 residues long. For the CDR3, the DNA is TGTGCCACCAGTGATCCCCACAGCGGGAGAACAGATGAGCAGTACTTC. Protein product: CATSDPHSGRTDEQYF.

This clonotype was seen ten or more times. The chain uses TRBV12-3 or TRBV12-4 and TRBJ2-7; TRBD2 matches at 7 bases. This CDR3 contains 18 residues. The V and J ends lost 3 bases and 4 bases, in that order; junction bases with no gene match: 18. As DNA, the CDR3 is TGTGCCAGCAGTTTTTGGCCTGTGATTGCGGGAGCTCTGTACGAGCAGTACTTC. The encoded protein is CASSFWPVIAGALYEQYF.

This clonotype has a handful of counts. The chain carries TRBV18 and TRBJ2-1, with 7 bases fitting TRBD2. The CDR3 covers 17 residues. Trimming removed 4 bases from V and 0 bases from J; junction bases left unmatched: 9. The germline V gene has CDR1 KGHSH and CDR2 LQKENI. The CDR3 bases are TGTGCCAGCTCACGGACGGGGGGATTAAGCTCCTACAATGAGCAGTTCTTC. It encodes CASSRTGGLSSYNEQFF.

The table lists this clonotype with a few counts. A much larger clone differs by one base, so this may be a read error. The chain joins TRBV2 to TRBJ1-1; the D is unclear. The CDR3 covers 16 residues. Trimming stripped 7 bases from V and 0 bases from J, with 18 bases between. Germline-derived CDR1 and CDR2 are SNHLY and FYNNEI. The CDR3 spells CASIPEAYAMNTEAFF. The CDR3 region has the DNA TGTGCCAGCATTCCGGAGGCTTACGCCATGAACACTGAAGCTTTCTTT.